This record concerns one T cell receptor beta chain sequence. As processed by the authors: From reference gene primer amplification, estimates of nucleated cell counts were derived. TCRdb's table, derived via immunoSEQ multiplex PCR, lists solely in-frame clones and lacks some. The V and J calls and clone size come from that table; D and trimming were worked out from the DNA. The table includes approximately 190,000 clones, about four fifths detected once. The data derive from a study of blood T cell repertoires in COVID-19. V was pared by 2 bases and J by 3 bases, with 15 bases of the junction left unmatched. Germline values: CDR1 MGHRA, CDR2 YSYEKL. This CDR3 comprises 18 residues.

The specimen was peripheral blood. This TCR came from a woman between 65 and 79 years old with active or convalescent COVID-19. The chain is built from TRBV4-1 and TRBJ1-2; TRBD1 agrees at 7 bases. DNA for the CDR3: TGCGCCAGCAGCCAACCCCTACCAAGACAGGGCTCTGACTATGGCTACACCTTC. It is translated as CASSQPLPRQGSDYGYTF.